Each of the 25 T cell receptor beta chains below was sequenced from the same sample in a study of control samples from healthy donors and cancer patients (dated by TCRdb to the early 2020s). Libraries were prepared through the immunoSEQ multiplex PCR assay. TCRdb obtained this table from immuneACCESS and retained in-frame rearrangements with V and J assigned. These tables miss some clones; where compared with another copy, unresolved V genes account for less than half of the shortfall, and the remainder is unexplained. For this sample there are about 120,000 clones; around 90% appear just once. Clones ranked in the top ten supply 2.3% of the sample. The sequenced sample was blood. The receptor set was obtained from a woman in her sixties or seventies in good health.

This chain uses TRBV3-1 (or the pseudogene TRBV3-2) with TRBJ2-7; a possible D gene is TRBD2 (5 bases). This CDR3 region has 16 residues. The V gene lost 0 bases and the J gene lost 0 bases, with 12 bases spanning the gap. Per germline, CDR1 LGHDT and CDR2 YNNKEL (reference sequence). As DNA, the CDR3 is TGTGCCAGCAGCCAAGATCTGGTAGCGTTCTCCTACGAGCAGTACTTC. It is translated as CASSQDLVAFSYEQYF.

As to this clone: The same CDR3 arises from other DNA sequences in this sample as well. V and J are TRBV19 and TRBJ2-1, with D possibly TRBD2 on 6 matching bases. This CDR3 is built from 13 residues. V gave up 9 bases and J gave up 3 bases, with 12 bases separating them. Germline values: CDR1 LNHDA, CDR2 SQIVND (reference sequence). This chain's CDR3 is CASSRGSYNEQFF. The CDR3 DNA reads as TGTGCCAGCTCCCGGGGGAGCTACAATGAGCAGTTCTTC.

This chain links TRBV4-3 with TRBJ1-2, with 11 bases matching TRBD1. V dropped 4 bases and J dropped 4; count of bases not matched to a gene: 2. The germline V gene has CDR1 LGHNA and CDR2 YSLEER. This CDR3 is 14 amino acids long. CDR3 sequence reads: CASSPGTGGYGYTF. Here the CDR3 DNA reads TGCGCCAGCAGCCCTGGGACAGGGGGCTATGGCTACACCTTC.

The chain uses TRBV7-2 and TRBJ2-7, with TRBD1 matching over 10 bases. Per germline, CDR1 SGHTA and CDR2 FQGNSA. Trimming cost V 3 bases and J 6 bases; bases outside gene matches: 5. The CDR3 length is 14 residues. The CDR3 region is CASSFGTGVGEQYF. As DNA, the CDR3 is TGTGCCAGCAGCTTTGGGACAGGGGTGGGCGAGCAGTACTTC.

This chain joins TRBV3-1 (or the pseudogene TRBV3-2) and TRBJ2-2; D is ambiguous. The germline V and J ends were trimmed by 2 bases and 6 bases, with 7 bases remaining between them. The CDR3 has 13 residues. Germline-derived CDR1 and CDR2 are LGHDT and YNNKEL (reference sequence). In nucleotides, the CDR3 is TGTGCCAGCAGCCAACGGGCGGCCGGGGAGCTGTTTTTT. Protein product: CASSQRAAGELFF.

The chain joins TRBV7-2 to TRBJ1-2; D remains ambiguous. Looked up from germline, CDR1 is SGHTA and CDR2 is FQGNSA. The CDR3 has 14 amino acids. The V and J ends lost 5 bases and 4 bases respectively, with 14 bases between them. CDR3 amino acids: CASSPGTGLYGYTF. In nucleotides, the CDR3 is TGTGCCAGCAGCCCTGGAACGGGCCTCTATGGCTACACCTTC.

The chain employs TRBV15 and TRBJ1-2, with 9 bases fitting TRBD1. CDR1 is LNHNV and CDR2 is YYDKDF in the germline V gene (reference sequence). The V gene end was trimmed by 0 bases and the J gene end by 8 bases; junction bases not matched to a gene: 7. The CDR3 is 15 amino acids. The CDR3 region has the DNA TGTGCCACCAGCAGAGATGGGACAGGGATCGGGGGCTACACCTTC. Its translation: CATSRDGTGIGGYTF.

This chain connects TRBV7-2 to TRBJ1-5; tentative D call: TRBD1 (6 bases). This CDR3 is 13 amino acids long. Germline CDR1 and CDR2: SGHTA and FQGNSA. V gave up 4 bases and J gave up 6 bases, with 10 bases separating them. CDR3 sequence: CASSSQQGQPQHF. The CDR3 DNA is TGTGCCAGCAGCTCGCAACAGGGTCAGCCCCAGCATTTT.

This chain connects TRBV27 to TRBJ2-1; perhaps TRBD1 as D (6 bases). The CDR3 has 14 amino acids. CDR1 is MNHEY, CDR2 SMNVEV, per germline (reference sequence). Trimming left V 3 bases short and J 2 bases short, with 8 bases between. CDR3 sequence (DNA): TGTGCCAGCAGTTTTGAGGGGGCCTACAATGAGCAGTTCTTC. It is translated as CASSFEGAYNEQFF.

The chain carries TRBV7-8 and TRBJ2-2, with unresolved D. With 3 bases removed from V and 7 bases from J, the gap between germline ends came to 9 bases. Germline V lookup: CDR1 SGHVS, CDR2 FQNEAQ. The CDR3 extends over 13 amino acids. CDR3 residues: CASSLPLSGELFF. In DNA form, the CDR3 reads TGTGCCAGCAGCTTGCCCCTAAGCGGGGAGCTGTTTTTT.

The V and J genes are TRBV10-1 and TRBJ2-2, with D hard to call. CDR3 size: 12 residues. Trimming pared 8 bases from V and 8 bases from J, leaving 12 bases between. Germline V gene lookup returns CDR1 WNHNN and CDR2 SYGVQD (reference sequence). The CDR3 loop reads CASSSTRGELFF. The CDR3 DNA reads TGCGCCAGCTCCAGCACGAGGGGGGAGCTGTTTTTT.

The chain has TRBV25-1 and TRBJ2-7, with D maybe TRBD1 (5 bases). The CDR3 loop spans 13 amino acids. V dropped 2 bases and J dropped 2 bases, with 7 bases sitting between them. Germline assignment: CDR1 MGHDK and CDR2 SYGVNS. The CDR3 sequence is CASSEADTYEQYF. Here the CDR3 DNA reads TGTGCCAGCAGTGAAGCGGACACCTACGAGCAGTACTTC.

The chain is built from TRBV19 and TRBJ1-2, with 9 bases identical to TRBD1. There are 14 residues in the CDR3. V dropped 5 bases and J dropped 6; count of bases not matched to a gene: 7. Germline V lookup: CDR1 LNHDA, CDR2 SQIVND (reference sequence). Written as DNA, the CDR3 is TGTGCCAGTAGTGCGATAACAGGGGGCCATGGCTACACCTTC. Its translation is CASSAITGGHGYTF.

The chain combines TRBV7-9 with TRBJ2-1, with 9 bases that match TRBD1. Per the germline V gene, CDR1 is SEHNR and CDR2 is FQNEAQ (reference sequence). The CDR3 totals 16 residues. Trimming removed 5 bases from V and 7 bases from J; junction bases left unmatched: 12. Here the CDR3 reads CASSRGQGLIGNEQFF. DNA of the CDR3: TGTGCCAGCAGCCGAGGACAGGGGTTAATTGGGAATGAGCAGTTCTTC. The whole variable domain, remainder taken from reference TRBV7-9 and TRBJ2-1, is DTGVSQNPRHKITKRGQNVTFRCDPISEHNRLYWYRQTLGQGPEFLTYFQNEAQLEKSRLLSDRFSAERPKGSFSTLEIQRTEQGDSAMYLCASSRGQGLIGNEQFFGPGTRLTVL.

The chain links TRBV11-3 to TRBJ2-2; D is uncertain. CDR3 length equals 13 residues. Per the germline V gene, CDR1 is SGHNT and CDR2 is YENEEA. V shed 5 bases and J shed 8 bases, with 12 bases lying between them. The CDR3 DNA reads TGTGCCAGCAGCCGCACTCATGGGGGGGAGCTGTTTTTT. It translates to CASSRTHGGELFF.

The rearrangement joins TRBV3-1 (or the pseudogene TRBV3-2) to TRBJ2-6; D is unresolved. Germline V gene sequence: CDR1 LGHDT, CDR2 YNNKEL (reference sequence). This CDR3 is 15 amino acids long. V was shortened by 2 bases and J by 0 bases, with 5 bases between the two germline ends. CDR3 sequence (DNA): TGTGCCAGCAGCCAAAAGAACTCTGGGGCCAACGTCCTGACTTTC. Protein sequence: CASSQKNSGANVLTF.

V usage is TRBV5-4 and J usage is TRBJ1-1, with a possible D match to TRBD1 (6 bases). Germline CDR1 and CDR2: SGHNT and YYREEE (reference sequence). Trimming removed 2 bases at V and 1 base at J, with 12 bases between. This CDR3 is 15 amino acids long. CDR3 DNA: TGTGCCAGCAGCTTCTGGGGGGCCCGGAACACTGAAGCTTTCTTT. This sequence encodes CASSFWGARNTEAFF.

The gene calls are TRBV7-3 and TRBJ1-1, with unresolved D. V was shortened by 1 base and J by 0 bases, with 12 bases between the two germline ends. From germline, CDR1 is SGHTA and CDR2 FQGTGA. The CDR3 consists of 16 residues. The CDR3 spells CASSLNPTAMNTEAFF. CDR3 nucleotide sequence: TGTGCCAGCAGCTTAAACCCAACAGCGATGAACACTGAAGCTTTCTTT.

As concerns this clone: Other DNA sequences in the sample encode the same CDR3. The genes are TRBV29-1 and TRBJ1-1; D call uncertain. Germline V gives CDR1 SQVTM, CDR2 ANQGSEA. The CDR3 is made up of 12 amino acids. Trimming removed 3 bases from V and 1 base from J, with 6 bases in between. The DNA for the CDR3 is TGCAGCGTTGAGCCCGGGAACACTGAAGCTTTCTTT. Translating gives CSVEPGNTEAFF.

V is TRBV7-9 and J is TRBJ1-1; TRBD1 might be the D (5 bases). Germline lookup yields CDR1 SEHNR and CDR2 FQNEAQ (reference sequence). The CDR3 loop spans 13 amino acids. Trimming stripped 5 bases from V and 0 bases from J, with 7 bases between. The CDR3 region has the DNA TGTGCCAGCAGCCGGGACGTGAACACTGAAGCTTTCTTT. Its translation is CASSRDVNTEAFF.

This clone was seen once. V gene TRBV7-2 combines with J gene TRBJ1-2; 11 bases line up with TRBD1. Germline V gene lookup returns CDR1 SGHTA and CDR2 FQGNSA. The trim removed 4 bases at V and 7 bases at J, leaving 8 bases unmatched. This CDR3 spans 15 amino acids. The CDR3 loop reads CASSSPGQGVFGYTF. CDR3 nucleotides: TGTGCCAGCAGCTCACCGGGACAGGGGGTTTTTGGCTACACCTTC.

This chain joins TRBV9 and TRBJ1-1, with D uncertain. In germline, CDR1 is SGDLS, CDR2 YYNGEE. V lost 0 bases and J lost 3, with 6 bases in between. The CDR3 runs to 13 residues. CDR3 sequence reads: CASSVGGYTEAFF. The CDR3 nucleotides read TGTGCCAGCAGCGTAGGGGGATACACTGAAGCTTTCTTT.

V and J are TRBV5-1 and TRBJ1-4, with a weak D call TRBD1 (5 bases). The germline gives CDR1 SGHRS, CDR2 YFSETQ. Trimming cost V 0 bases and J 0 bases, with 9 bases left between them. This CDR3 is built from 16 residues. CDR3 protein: CASSLEPTATNEKLFF. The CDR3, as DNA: TGCGCCAGCAGCTTGGAGCCGACAGCAACTAATGAAAAACTGTTTTTT.

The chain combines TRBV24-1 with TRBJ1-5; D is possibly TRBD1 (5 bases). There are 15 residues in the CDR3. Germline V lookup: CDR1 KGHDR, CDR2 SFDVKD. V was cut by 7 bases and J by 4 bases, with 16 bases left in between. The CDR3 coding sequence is TGTGCCACCAGCCAGGGCAGGCGGGCAAATCAGCCCCAGCATTTT. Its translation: CATSQGRRANQPQHF.

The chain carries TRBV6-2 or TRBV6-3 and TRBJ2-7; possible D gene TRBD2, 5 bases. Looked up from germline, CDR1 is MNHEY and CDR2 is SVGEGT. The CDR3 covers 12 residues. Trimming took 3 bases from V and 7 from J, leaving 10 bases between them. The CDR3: CASSYTTGEQYF. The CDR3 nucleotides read TGTGCCAGCAGTTATACCACGGGGGAGCAGTACTTC.